Given below is one T cell receptor beta chain in context. The data were obtained in a study of control samples from healthy donors and cancer patients. The data were produced by immunoSEQ multiplex PCR, yet TCRdb's version contains in-frame clones alone and is incomplete. Here the sample spans some 70,000 clones, nearly 85% being singletons. Trimming took off 4 bases at V and 2 bases at J, with 0 bases between the two ends. This CDR3 comprises 11 residues. The V gene's germline CDR1 is LGHNA and CDR2 YNFKEQ. The source is a man between 60 and 70 years old in good health. This chain links TRBV4-2 with TRBJ2-1; D not resolved. Sequencing was done on a sample of blood. The CDR3 region is CASSPYNEQFF. The CDR3 DNA reads TGTGCCAGCAGCCCCTACAATGAGCAGTTCTTC.